This TCR beta chain was recorded in a study of OX40 agonist ivuxolimab in advanced cancers. Study-wide results and limits: Near-lowest levels of clonal expansion characterized partial responders at 0.1-3.0 mg/kg.

Germline CDR1 SQVTM, CDR2 ANQGSEA. The germline V and J ends were trimmed by 6 bases and 4 bases, with 19 bases remaining between them. There are 14 residues in the CDR3. Here immunoSEQ multiplex PCR was the method, and the copy in TCRdb shows in-frame clones only, minus some. The table has about 47,000 clones, 87% seen once. With regard to this clone: Its antigen remains unidentified.

The TCR was taken from an adult with an advanced solid tumor such as melanoma, head and neck, liver or kidney cancer. The chain combines TRBV29-1 with TRBJ2-7, with no clear D. The sequences come from CD4+ or CD8+ T cells sorted from blood, collected in a trial of the OX40 agonist ivuxolimab. CDR3 sequence (DNA): TGCAGCGTCCTACTTGGTACGCACCCATACGAGCAGTACTTC. This codes for CSVLLGTHPYEQYF.